This T cell receptor beta chain was identified during a study of technical replicates of blood from a few donors (dated by TCRdb to about 2017). Worth noting for this clone: Its recognized antigen is unknown. Base qualities are missing; no much larger clone stands one base away.

Libraries were built with the immunoSEQ multiplex PCR assay. Drawn from immuneACCESS, this table holds only the in-frame rearrangements with V and J called that TCRdb kept. Clones are partly lost; checked studies trace under half to an unresolved V gene and leave the rest unexplained. The sample table contains tens of thousands of clones; only one count was recorded for 85% to 95% of them. The top ten clones comprise approximately 0.35% of the sample. Measured from the cysteine to the phenylalanine, the CDR3 is 15 residues long. The sequence is cut down to CDR3 DNA, 45 bases in frame from base 1. Germline trimming amounts to 3 bases on V and 6 bases on J, with 7 as the count of junction bases outside the gene matches. The germline V gene sets CDR1 to MGHDK and CDR2 to SYGVNS.

Specimen: T cells isolated from PBMCs. The rearranged segments are TRBV25-1 and TRBJ2-1; 8 central bases correspond to TRBD2. The sequence came from a human donor in good health. The bases read TGTGCCAGCAGTGAGCGGGCGGGAGGACCCAATGAGCAGTTCTTC. It codes for CASSERAGGPNEQFF.